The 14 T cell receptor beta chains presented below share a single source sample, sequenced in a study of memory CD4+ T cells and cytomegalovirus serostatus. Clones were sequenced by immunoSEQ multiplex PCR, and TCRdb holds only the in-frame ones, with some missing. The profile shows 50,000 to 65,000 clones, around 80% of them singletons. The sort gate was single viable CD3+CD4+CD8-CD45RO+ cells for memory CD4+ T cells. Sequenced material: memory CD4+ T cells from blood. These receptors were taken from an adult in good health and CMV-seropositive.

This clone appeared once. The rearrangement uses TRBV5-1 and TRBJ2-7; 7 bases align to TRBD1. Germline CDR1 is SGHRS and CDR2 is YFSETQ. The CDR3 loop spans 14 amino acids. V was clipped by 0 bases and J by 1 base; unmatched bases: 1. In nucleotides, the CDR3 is TGCGCCAGCAGCTTGGGGGACAGTTCCTACGAGCAGTACTTC. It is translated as CASSLGDSSYEQYF.

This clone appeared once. CDR3 nucleotides: TGTGCCAGCAGCCCCCAGGCTAGCGGGGGGAGAGGGGAGACCCAGTACTTC. It encodes CASSPQASGGRGETQYF. The rearrangement joins TRBV9 to TRBJ2-5; the match to TRBD2 covers 11 bases. J gave up 5 bases and V 4 bases, and 13 bases lay outside the gene matches. Germline CDR1 reads SGDLS; CDR2 reads YYNGEE. The CDR3 extends over 17 amino acids.

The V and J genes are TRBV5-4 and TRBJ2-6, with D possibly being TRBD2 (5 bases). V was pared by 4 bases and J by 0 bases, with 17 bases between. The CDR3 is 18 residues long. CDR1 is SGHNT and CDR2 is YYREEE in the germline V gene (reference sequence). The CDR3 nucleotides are TGTGCCAGCAGCCGTGAGGTAGCGTTCGTCTCTGGGGCCAACGTCCTGACTTTC. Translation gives CASSREVAFVSGANVLTF.

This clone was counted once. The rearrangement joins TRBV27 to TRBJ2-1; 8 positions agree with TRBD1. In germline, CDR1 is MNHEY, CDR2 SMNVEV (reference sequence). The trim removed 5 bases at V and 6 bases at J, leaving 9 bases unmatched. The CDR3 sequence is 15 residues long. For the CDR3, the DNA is TGTGCCAGCAGTCCCCGGGACAGGTACATCAATGAGCAGTTCTTC. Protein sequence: CASSPRDRYINEQFF.

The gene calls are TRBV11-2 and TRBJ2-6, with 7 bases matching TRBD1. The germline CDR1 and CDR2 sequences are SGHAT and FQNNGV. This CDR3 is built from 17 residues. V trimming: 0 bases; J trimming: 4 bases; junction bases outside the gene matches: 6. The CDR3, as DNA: TGTGCCAGCAGCTTAGAAGGGGGCCTATTCGGGGCCAACGTCCTGACTTTC. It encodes CASSLEGGLFGANVLTF.

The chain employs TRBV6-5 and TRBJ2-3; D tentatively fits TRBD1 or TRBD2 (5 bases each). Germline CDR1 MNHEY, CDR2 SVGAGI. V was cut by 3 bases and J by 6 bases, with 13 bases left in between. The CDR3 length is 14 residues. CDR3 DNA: TGTGCCAGCAGTTATGAGGGGTGGGGGGATACGCAGTATTTT. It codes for CASSYEGWGDTQYF.

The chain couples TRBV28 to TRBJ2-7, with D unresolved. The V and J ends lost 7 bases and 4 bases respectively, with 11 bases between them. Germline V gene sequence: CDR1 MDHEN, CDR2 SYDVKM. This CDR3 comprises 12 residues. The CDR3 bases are TGTGCCAGCATGGGTAACGGATACGAGCAGTACTTC. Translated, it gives CASMGNGYEQYF. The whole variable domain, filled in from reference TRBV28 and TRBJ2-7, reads DVKVTQSSRYLVKRTGEKVFLECVQDMDHENMFWYRQDPGLGLRLIYFSYDVKMKEKGDIPEGYSVSREKKERFSLILESASTNQTSMYLCASMGNGYEQYFGPGTRLTVT.

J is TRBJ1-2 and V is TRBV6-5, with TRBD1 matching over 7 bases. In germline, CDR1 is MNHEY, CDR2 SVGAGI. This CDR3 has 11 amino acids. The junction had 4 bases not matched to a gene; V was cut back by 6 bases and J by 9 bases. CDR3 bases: TGTGCCAGCAGACGACAGGGTAGCTACACCTTC. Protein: CASRRQGSYTF.

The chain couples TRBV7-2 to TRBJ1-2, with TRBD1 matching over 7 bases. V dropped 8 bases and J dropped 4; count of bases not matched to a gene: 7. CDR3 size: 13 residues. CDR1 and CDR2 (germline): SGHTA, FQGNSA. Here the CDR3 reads CASSPGDSYGYTF. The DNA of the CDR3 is TGTGCCAGCTCGCCCGGGGACAGCTATGGCTACACCTTC.

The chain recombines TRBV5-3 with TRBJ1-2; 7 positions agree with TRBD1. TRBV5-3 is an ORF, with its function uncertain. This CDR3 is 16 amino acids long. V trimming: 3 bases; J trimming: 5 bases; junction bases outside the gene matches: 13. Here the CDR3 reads CARSSHPGDRAYGYTF. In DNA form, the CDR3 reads TGTGCCAGAAGCTCCCACCCCGGAGACAGGGCTTATGGCTACACCTTC.

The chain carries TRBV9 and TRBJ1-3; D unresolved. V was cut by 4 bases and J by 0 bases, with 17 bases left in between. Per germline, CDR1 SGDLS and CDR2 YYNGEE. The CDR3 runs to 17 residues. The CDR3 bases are TGTGCCAGCAGCTTATTGAGAAGCGGGAGCTCTGGAAACACCATATATTTT. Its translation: CASSLLRSGSSGNTIYF.

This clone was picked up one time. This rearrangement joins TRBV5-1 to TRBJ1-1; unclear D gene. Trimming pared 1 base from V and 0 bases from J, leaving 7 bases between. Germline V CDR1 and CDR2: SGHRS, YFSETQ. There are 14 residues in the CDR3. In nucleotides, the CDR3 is TGCGCCAGCAGCTTGAGCCCAGTGAACACTGAAGCTTTCTTT. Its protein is CASSLSPVNTEAFF.

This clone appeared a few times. CDR3 DNA: TGTGCCAGCAGGGTCGTCTTCGGACCGAACTACGAGCAGTACTTC. Translation gives CASRVVFGPNYEQYF. This sequence joins TRBV2 and TRBJ2-7; unclear D gene. The CDR3 is 15 residues long. The germline V and J ends were trimmed by 6 bases and 3 bases, with 18 bases remaining between them. Per germline, CDR1 SNHLY and CDR2 FYNNEI.

CDR3 residues: CASSGGSTGKLFF. In DNA form, the CDR3 reads TGTGCCAGCAGTGGGGGGAGCACTGGAAAACTGTTTTTT. V gene TRBV2 combines with J gene TRBJ1-4; D may be TRBD1 (5 bases). Germline CDR1 reads SNHLY; CDR2 reads FYNNEI. V lost 4 bases and J 10 bases, leaving 13 bases between the germline ends. There are 13 residues in the CDR3. The variable domain in full, completed from reference TRBV2 and TRBJ1-4, reads EPEVTQTPSHQVTQMGQEVILRCVPISNHLYFYWYRQILGQKVEFLVSFYNNEISEKSEIFDDQFSVERPDGSNFTLKIRSTKLEDSAMYFCASSGGSTGKLFFGSGTQLSVL.